This T cell receptor (beta chain) comes out of a study of shared clonotypes between healthy human individuals. General observations from the study: Sampling covered nothing but blood. Tissue TCR repertoires likely differ from those found in blood.

Several immunoSEQ plates held equal portions of the genomic DNA taken from each subset. Here immunoSEQ multiplex PCR was the method, and the copy in TCRdb shows in-frame clones only, minus some. The sample has about 2.1 million clones, roughly 93% seen once. CD45RO-negative, CCR7-selected cells formed the naive CD8 fraction, which excluded terminally differentiated effector memory CD45RA+ cells. Healthy adults negative for HIV, lacking recent acute infections or vaccinations, served as donors. V shed 5 bases and J shed 5 bases, with 16 bases lying between them. This CDR3 is 14 amino acids long. Germline CDR1 reads MNHEY; CDR2 reads SMNVEV (reference sequence). As to this clone: Its antigen is not identified.

The sequencing input was naive CD8+ T cells from PBMCs. The TCR was taken from a man between 18 and 35 years old in good health. Some clones in this sample may be carry-over from other donors' samples. V gene TRBV27 combines with J gene TRBJ2-7; TRBD2 might be the D (5 bases). CDR3 in amino acids: CASSPIASKHEQYF. Written as DNA, the CDR3 is TGTGCCAGCAGTCCGATAGCGTCTAAACACGAGCAGTACTTC.